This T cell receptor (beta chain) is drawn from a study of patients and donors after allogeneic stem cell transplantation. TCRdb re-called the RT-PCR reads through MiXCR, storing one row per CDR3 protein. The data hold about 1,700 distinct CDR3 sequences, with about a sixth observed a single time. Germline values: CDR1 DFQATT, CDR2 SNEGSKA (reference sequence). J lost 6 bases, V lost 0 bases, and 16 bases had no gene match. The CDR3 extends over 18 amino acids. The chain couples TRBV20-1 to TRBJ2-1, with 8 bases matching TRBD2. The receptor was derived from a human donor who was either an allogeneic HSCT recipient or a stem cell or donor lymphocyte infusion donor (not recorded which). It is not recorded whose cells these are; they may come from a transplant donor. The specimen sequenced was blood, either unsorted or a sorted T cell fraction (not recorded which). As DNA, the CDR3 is TGCAGTGCTAGAGATCCCGGCGGAGCGGGAGTTCCCGTCAATGAGCAGTTCTTC. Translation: CSARDPGGAGVPVNEQFF.